The 22 T cell receptor beta chains presented below share a single source sample, sequenced in a study of blood T cell repertoires in COVID-19. Sequencing used immunoSEQ multiplex PCR; TCRdb keeps in-frame clones, though not all of them. The sample has some 220,000 clones, about nine tenths seen once. Source material: peripheral blood. The receptor set was obtained from a man aged 25-40 years with COVID-19, enrolled during active disease.

The chain combines TRBV6-6 with TRBJ1-6; possible D gene TRBD1, 5 bases. The CDR3 is made up of 13 amino acids. Germline V lookup: CDR1 MNHNY, CDR2 SVGAGI (reference sequence). In nucleotides, the CDR3 is TGTGCGGCAGCGGGGCAGGGTAATTCACCCCTCCACTTT. This codes for CAAAGQGNSPLHF.

This chain joins TRBV4-1 and TRBJ1-1; D is undetermined. The CDR3 consists of 18 residues. V dropped 1 base and J dropped 1 base, with 19 bases sitting between them. Germline assignment: CDR1 MGHRA and CDR2 YSYEKL. For the CDR3, the DNA is TGCGCCAGCAGCCAAGGTGTCGTCGAAGCCTGGAGGAACACTGAAGCTTTCTTT. Translation gives CASSQGVVEAWRNTEAFF.

V usage is TRBV12-3 or TRBV12-4 and J usage is TRBJ1-2, with 8 bases that match TRBD1. The J segment lost 4 bases and the V segment lost 6 bases, leaving 4 bases of the junction unmatched. This CDR3 comprises 13 residues. Here the CDR3 reads CASSPTGAYGYTF. The CDR3 DNA sequence: TGTGCCAGCAGCCCGACAGGGGCCTATGGCTACACCTTC.

The gene calls are TRBV24-1 and TRBJ2-3, with D tentatively TRBD1 (6 bases). V was cut by 9 bases and J by 3 bases, with 12 bases left in between. Per the germline V gene, CDR1 is KGHDR and CDR2 is SFDVKD. This CDR3 region has 13 residues. CDR3 amino acids: CATGLQGTDTQYF. CDR3 DNA sequence: TGTGCCACCGGGCTACAGGGTACAGATACGCAGTATTTT.

This clone was detected only once. The V and J genes are TRBV21-1 and TRBJ2-6; the table gives TRBD1 as D, unverified against the DNA. TRBV21-1 is a listed pseudogene. The CDR3 sequence is 23 residues long. CDR3 amino acids: CASSKVGRGRPGTHLCGANVLTF. DNA for the CDR3: TGTGCCAGCAGCAAAGTTGGCAGGGGGCGACCGGGGACGCATCTGTGTGGGGCCAACGTCCTGACTTTC.

The chain links TRBV19 to TRBJ1-6; possibly TRBD1 for D (5 bases). The CDR3 runs 15 residues. From germline, CDR1 is LNHDA and CDR2 SQIVND (reference sequence). V was pared by 6 bases and J by 7 bases, with 16 bases between. The CDR3: CASRGRQSQNSPLHF. The CDR3 nucleotides are TGTGCCAGTAGAGGCCGACAGAGCCAAAATTCACCCCTCCACTTT.

This sequence joins TRBV5-1 and TRBJ2-3, with TRBD2 identical over 13 bases. Germline V gene lookup returns CDR1 SGHRS and CDR2 YFSETQ. The CDR3 runs 16 residues. With 1 base clipped from V and 4 bases from J, the junction kept 3 bases outside the gene matches. CDR3 bases: TGCGCCAGCAGCTTGTTACTAGCGGGGGGGGCAGATACGCAGTATTTT. It encodes CASSLLLAGGADTQYF.

V gene TRBV5-6 combines with J gene TRBJ2-7; 7 bases match TRBD2. From germline, CDR1 is SGHDT and CDR2 YYEEEE. J lost 12 bases, V lost 0 bases, and 6 bases had no gene match. The CDR3 is 12 residues long. CDR3 bases: TGTGCCAGCAGCTTGGGTCGGACTAGTTGGTACTTC. Its protein is CASSLGRTSWYF.

The chain employs TRBV27 and TRBJ1-5, with 8 bases lining up with TRBD1. Trimming cost V 2 bases and J 5 bases; bases outside gene matches: 5. CDR1 is MNHEY and CDR2 is SMNVEV in the germline V gene (reference sequence). CDR3 length equals 15 residues. In nucleotides, the CDR3 is TGTGCCAGCAGTTTAAGGCAGGGGGCTGATCAGCCCCAGCATTTT. Encoded protein: CASSLRQGADQPQHF.

This chain links TRBV10-2 with TRBJ2-5; TRBD2 matches at 9 bases. CDR1 and CDR2 (germline): WSHSY, SAAADI. CDR3 size: 14 residues. Unmatched junction bases numbered 3, after V lost 3 bases and J lost 4 bases. CDR3 in DNA: TGCGCCAGCAGTGATCTAGCGGGGACAGAGACCCAGTACTTC. Encoded protein: CASSDLAGTETQYF.

The chain carries TRBV29-1 and TRBJ2-3; D gene unclear. The ends were cut back, 3 bases at V and 5 bases at J, with 9 bases in the middle. CDR1 is SQVTM and CDR2 is ANQGSEA in the germline V gene. The CDR3 has 12 residues. CDR3 sequence (DNA): TGCAGCGTTGATCGGGTTCAAGATACGCAGTATTTT. It yields the protein CSVDRVQDTQYF.

This clone was seen once. V gene TRBV5-1 combines with J gene TRBJ1-2; 8 bases agree with TRBD1. The junction had 9 bases not matched to a gene; V was cut back by 0 bases and J by 8 bases. Germline V gene data show CDR1 as SGHRS and CDR2 as YFSETQ. The CDR3 contains 15 residues. CDR3 bases: TGCGCCAGCAGCTTGGCTGCAGGACAGGGTCAGGGCTACACCTTC. Protein product: CASSLAAGQGQGYTF.

J is TRBJ1-4 and V is TRBV2; 10 positions agree with TRBD1. Germline V gene data show CDR1 as SNHLY and CDR2 as FYNNEI. J lost 5 bases, V lost 9 bases, and 15 bases had no gene match. This CDR3 spans 17 amino acids. The DNA of the CDR3 is TGTGCCAGTCTTCCCCGCGACAGGGGGCGGCGGAATGAAAAACTGTTTTTT. Translated: CASLPRDRGRRNEKLFF.

In this sample, this clone turned up once. The rearrangement links TRBV2 to TRBJ1-1, with D perhaps matching TRBD1 (5 bases). V was cut by 8 bases and J by 0 bases, with 13 bases left in between. There are 14 residues in the CDR3. Germline V gives CDR1 SNHLY, CDR2 FYNNEI. The CDR3 DNA sequence: TGTGCCAGCCTCAGGGAGGGCATGAACACTGAAGCTTTCTTT. This gives the protein CASLREGMNTEAFF.

V gene TRBV6-5 combines with J gene TRBJ2-1; D is unresolved. This CDR3 is 13 amino acids long. The germline V and J ends were trimmed by 7 bases and 7 bases, with 14 bases remaining between them. The germline V gene has CDR1 MNHEY and CDR2 SVGAGI. CDR3 residues: CASKSDLANEQFF. Written as DNA, the CDR3 is TGTGCCAGCAAAAGTGATCTGGCAAATGAGCAGTTCTTC.

This sequence joins TRBV3-1 (or the pseudogene TRBV3-2) and TRBJ2-3, with TRBD2 identical over 10 bases. The CDR3 sequence is 16 residues long. Germline V gene lookup returns CDR1 LGHDT and CDR2 YNNKEL (reference sequence). The trim removed 1 base at V and 4 bases at J, leaving 5 bases unmatched. In DNA, the CDR3 is TGTGCCAGCAGCCAAGTCCCTAGCGGGGGCGCAGATACGCAGTATTTT. The encoded protein is CASSQVPSGGADTQYF.

The rearrangement links TRBV5-1 to TRBJ1-2; 7 nucleotides match TRBD1. Germline CDR1 and CDR2: SGHRS and YFSETQ. Trimming removed 1 base from V and 1 base from J; junction bases left unmatched: 4. The CDR3 sequence is 15 residues long. CDR3 sequence reads: CASSLQTGFNYGYTF. The CDR3 region has the DNA TGCGCCAGCAGCTTGCAGACAGGGTTTAACTATGGCTACACCTTC.

V is TRBV5-1 and J is TRBJ2-3, with TRBD2 identical over 10 bases. This CDR3 has 16 amino acids. Germline CDR1 SGHRS, CDR2 YFSETQ. Losses at the gene ends were 3 bases for V and 0 bases for J; bases not matched to a gene: 4. The CDR3 sequence: CASSSLAGASTDTQYF. CDR3 nucleotide sequence: TGCGCCAGCAGCTCCCTAGCGGGGGCTAGCACAGATACGCAGTATTTT.

The genes are TRBV3-1 (or the pseudogene TRBV3-2) and TRBJ1-2, with a tentative D call TRBD1 (5 bases). The CDR3 sequence is 15 residues long. The germline V gene encodes CDR1 LGHDT and CDR2 YNNKEL (reference sequence). V dropped 0 bases and J dropped 5 bases, with 13 bases sitting between them. This chain's CDR3 is CASSQEEGRTYGYTF. The CDR3 nucleotides read TGTGCCAGCAGCCAAGAAGAGGGGAGGACATATGGCTACACCTTC.

J is TRBJ2-2 and V is TRBV25-1; 8 bases map to TRBD1. Germline CDR1 is MGHDK and CDR2 is SYGVNS. With V trimmed by 6 bases and J by 7 bases, 7 bases remained unmatched. This CDR3 region has 14 residues. CDR3 nucleotide sequence: TGTGCCAGCAGCGGACAGGGATGGAACGGGGAGCTGTTTTTT. Encoded protein: CASSGQGWNGELFF.

This rearrangement joins TRBV5-1 to TRBJ1-3; possible D gene TRBD1, 5 bases. The CDR3 contains 15 residues. Germline loops: CDR1 SGHRS, CDR2 YFSETQ. Trimming pared 0 bases from V and 2 bases from J, leaving 9 bases between. Here the CDR3 reads CASSLDAGAGNTIYF. The CDR3 DNA is TGCGCCAGCAGCTTGGACGCGGGGGCTGGAAACACCATATATTTT.

This clone was observed a few times. V and J are TRBV7-9 and TRBJ2-6; TRBD1 agrees at 7 bases. The CDR3 loop spans 17 amino acids. V dropped 7 bases and J dropped 1; count of bases not matched to a gene: 10. The germline V gene encodes CDR1 SEHNR and CDR2 FQNEAQ (reference sequence). The CDR3 loop reads CASIGTATNSGANVLTF. CDR3 sequence (DNA): TGTGCCAGCATCGGGACAGCAACTAATTCTGGGGCCAACGTCCTGACTTTC.